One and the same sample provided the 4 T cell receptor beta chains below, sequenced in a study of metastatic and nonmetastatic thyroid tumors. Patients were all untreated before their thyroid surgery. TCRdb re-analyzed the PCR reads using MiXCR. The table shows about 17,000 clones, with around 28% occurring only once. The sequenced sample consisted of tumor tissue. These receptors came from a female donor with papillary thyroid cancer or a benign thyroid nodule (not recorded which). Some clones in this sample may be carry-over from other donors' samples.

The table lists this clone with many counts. CDR3 bases: TGCGCCAGCAGCCAAGAGACTCCACCCGGGACTAGCGGGATCAATGAGCAGTTCTTC. Amino acids: CASSQETPPGTSGINEQFF. The chain combines TRBV4-1 with TRBJ2-1, with 13 bases matching TRBD2. The V gene's germline CDR1 is MGHRA and CDR2 YSYEKL. V shed 0 bases, J shed 6 bases, and the junction held 11 bases outside the gene matches. This CDR3 has 19 residues.

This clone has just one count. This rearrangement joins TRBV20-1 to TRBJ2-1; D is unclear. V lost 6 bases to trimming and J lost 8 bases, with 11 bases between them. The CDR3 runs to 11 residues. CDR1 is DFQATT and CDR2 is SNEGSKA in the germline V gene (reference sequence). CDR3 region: CSANDVDEQFF. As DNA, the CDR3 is TGCAGTGCAAACGATGTTGATGAGCAGTTCTTC.

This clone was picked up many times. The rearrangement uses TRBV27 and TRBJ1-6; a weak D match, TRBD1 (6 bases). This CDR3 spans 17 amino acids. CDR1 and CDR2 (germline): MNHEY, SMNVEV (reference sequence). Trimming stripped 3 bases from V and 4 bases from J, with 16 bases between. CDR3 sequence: CASSFTGGRWYNSPLHF. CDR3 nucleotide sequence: TGTGCCAGCAGTTTCACGGGGGGCCGATGGTATAATTCACCCCTCCACTTT.

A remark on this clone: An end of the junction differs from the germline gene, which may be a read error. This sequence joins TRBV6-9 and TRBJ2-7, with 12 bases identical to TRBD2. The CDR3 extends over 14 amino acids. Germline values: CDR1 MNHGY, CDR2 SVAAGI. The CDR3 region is CASRRLAGVYEQYF. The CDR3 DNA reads TGCGCCAGCAGAAGACTAGCGGGAGTCTACGAGCAGTACTTC.